This entry is about one T cell receptor beta chain. Its antigen is unknown. Germline trimming cut 5 bases from V and 14 bases from J; bases unmatched to any gene: 1. This CDR3 region has 10 residues. Germline V gives CDR1 SGHKS, CDR2 YYEKEE (reference sequence). This entry is derived from a study of T-cell reconstitution after alpha-beta-depleted transplantation in children. Findings of the study overall: Several hundred expanded graft clones reportedly gave rise to the alpha-beta T cells present about two months after transplant. Recipient T cells and thymic progenitors that survived were the source of the high TCRbeta diversity seen at day 60 in some patients. One year post-transplant, T-cell counts and diversity were largely derived from T cells produced anew.

TCRbeta library construction was performed incorporating unique molecular identifiers. Each CDR3 protein is one row after TCRdb ran MiXCR on the PCR reads. The data contain around 490,000 distinct CDR3 sequences, approximately 10% of them singletons. The sample in question was PBMCs, mostly from graft donor cells, obtained 180 days after TCRalphabeta/CD19-depleted stem cell transplant. The chain employs TRBV5-5 and TRBJ2-1, with 10 bases identical to TRBD2. The receptor's source is a female patient between 2 and 15 years old who had a stem cell transplant for aplastic anemia, so the T cells may come from the graft donor. The CDR3 region is CASSLAGEFF. The CDR3 bases are TGTGCCAGCAGTCTAGCGGGAGAGTTCTTC.